One sample yielded the 28 T cell receptor beta chains listed below, sequenced in a study of CD4 T cells in relation to SARS-CoV-2 and coronaviruses. The method was immunoSEQ multiplex PCR; TCRdb's version includes in-frame clones alone and lacks a portion of them. The data contain more than 30,000 clones, approximately 85% of them singletons. Sequenced input: memory CD4+ T cells from PBMCs. All receptors derive from an adult with COVID-19.

This chain connects TRBV27 to TRBJ2-7, with no clear D. Germline lookup yields CDR1 MNHEY and CDR2 SMNVEV (reference sequence). Trimming cost V 3 bases and J 2 bases, with 14 bases left between them. This CDR3 has 15 amino acids. This CDR3 reads CASSLQIGSAYEQYF. The CDR3 DNA sequence: TGTGCCAGCAGTTTGCAAATCGGGTCAGCCTACGAGCAGTACTTC.

The rearrangement links TRBV10-1 to TRBJ2-5; no definite D call. The CDR3 contains 15 residues. CDR1 WNHNN and CDR2 SYGVQD come from the germline V gene (reference sequence). The V end was cut by 4 bases, the J end by 2 bases, with 14 bases between. In DNA form, the CDR3 reads TGCGCCAGCAGTGGGCGACAAGGAACACAAGAGACCCAGTACTTC. The encoded protein is CASSGRQGTQETQYF.

The rearrangement joins TRBV15 to TRBJ2-4; TRBD2 agrees at 10 bases. Germline V gene data show CDR1 as LNHNV and CDR2 as YYDKDF (reference sequence). J was trimmed by 5 bases and V by 0 bases; bases with no gene match: 7. The CDR3 runs 17 residues. DNA for the CDR3: TGTGCCACCAGCAGAGACACGAGCGGGAGGGGGCAAAACATTCAGTACTTC. Translated: CATSRDTSGRGQNIQYF.

This clone has more than one count but fewer than ten. The rearrangement uses TRBV7-3 and TRBJ2-1; no clear D. V was clipped by 2 bases and J by 7 bases, with 12 bases between them. This CDR3 comprises 14 residues. The germline V gene encodes CDR1 SGHTA and CDR2 FQGTGA. In DNA, the CDR3 is TGTGCCAGCAGCTTAGGGGTGGCTAGAAATGAGCAGTTCTTC. Amino acid sequence: CASSLGVARNEQFF.

The chain employs TRBV5-6 and TRBJ1-1; D unclear. The CDR3 has 14 residues. Germline CDR1 and CDR2: SGHDT and YYEEEE. Trimming removed 5 bases from V and 2 bases from J, with 13 bases in between. CDR3 region: CASRQLLSNTEAFF. The DNA of the CDR3 is TGTGCCAGCAGGCAACTCCTTAGTAACACTGAAGCTTTCTTT.

The chain recombines TRBV18 with TRBJ2-1; 16 nucleotides match TRBD2. CDR1 KGHSH and CDR2 LQKENI come from the germline V gene. The CDR3 totals 18 residues. Losses at the gene ends were 4 bases for V and 0 bases for J; bases not matched to a gene: 3. The CDR3 nucleotides are TGTGCCAGCTCACTGGGACTAGCGGGAGGGAGCTCCTACAATGAGCAGTTCTTC. Residues: CASSLGLAGGSSYNEQFF.

V usage is TRBV3-1 (or the pseudogene TRBV3-2) and J usage is TRBJ2-5; 12 nucleotides line up with TRBD1. Germline CDR1 and CDR2: LGHDT and YNNKEL (reference sequence). This CDR3 comprises 17 residues. V lost 2 bases to trimming and J lost 3 bases; unmatched junction nucleotides: 7. The CDR3 nucleotides are TGTGCCAGCAGCCAACCCTACGGGACAGGGGGCGAAGAGACCCAGTACTTC. Translation: CASSQPYGTGGEETQYF.

This clone was counted a few times. CDR3 sequence reads: CASSSQGVAGANVLTF. The CDR3 coding sequence is TGTGCCAGCTCATCACAGGGGGTCGCTGGGGCCAACGTCCTGACTTTC. V gene TRBV18 combines with J gene TRBJ2-6; 8 nucleotides match TRBD1. Trimming removed 5 bases from V and 2 bases from J; junction bases left unmatched: 5. The V gene's germline CDR1 is KGHSH and CDR2 LQKENI. The CDR3 spans 16 residues. Full variable domain (outside the CDR3, taken from reference TRBV18 and TRBJ2-6): NAGVMQNPRHLVRRRGQEARLRCSPMKGHSHVYWYRQLPEEGLKFMVYLQKENIIDESGMPKERFSAEFPKEGPSILRIQQVVRGDSAAYFCASSSQGVAGANVLTFGAGSRLTVL.

The chain combines TRBV5-1 with TRBJ2-2; the D gene is possibly TRBD1 (5 bases). This CDR3 contains 14 residues. The germline V gene encodes CDR1 SGHRS and CDR2 YFSETQ. V was clipped by 5 bases and J by 7 bases, with 15 bases between them. The CDR3, as DNA: TGCGCCAGCAGTTGGGCAGGGTCGGACGGGGAGCTGTTTTTT. Encoded protein: CASSWAGSDGELFF.

The chain recombines TRBV7-8 with TRBJ2-1; D possibly corresponds to TRBD2 (6 bases). The CDR3 covers 16 residues. CDR1 SGHVS and CDR2 FQNEAQ come from the germline V gene. Trimming shortened V by 1 base and J by 4 bases, and 14 bases separated the two germline ends. The CDR3 is CASSLDWGRRYNEQFF. DNA for the CDR3: TGTGCCAGCAGCTTAGATTGGGGGAGGCGATACAATGAGCAGTTCTTC.

This clone appeared a few times. J is TRBJ2-3 and V is TRBV7-2, with D perhaps matching TRBD2 (6 bases). The CDR3 contains 14 residues. Germline lookup yields CDR1 SGHTA and CDR2 FQGNSA. Trimming left V 3 bases short and J 10 bases short, with 17 bases between. The CDR3 nucleotides read TGTGCCAGCAGCTTCGGCGGGACGGCTCACGCGCAGTATTTT. It specifies CASSFGGTAHAQYF.

The chain joins TRBV7-2 to TRBJ2-1; no clear D gene. Trimming removed 3 bases at V and 6 bases at J, with 6 bases between. Germline V gene lookup returns CDR1 SGHTA and CDR2 FQGNSA. This CDR3 has 12 amino acids. The CDR3 sequence is CASSFQVNEQFF. CDR3 nucleotides: TGTGCCAGCAGCTTTCAGGTCAATGAGCAGTTCTTC.

This clone was seen a single time. V gene TRBV27 combines with J gene TRBJ2-1; TRBD2 matches 13 bases. Germline loops: CDR1 MNHEY, CDR2 SMNVEV (reference sequence). J lost 6 bases, V lost 5 bases, and 4 bases had no gene match. This CDR3 comprises 15 residues. The CDR3 nucleotides are TGTGCCAGCAGTCCGGGACTAGCGGGACTCAATGAGCAGTTCTTC. It yields the protein CASSPGLAGLNEQFF.

The rearrangement uses TRBV6-8 and TRBJ2-5, with D perhaps matching TRBD1 (6 bases). Germline CDR1 is MNHGY and CDR2 is SAAAGT. The CDR3 is made up of 17 amino acids. V was clipped by 0 bases and J by 1 base, with 15 bases between them. The CDR3 reads CASSYSGAAERQETQYF. The CDR3, as DNA: TGTGCCAGCAGTTACTCGGGGGCTGCGGAGCGCCAAGAGACCCAGTACTTC.

The chain recombines TRBV30 with TRBJ1-4; D perhaps matches TRBD1 (5 bases). The V gene lost 2 bases and the J gene lost 9 bases, with 7 bases spanning the gap. Germline V gives CDR1 GTSNPN, CDR2 SVGIG (reference sequence). The CDR3 is 11 amino acids. CDR3 nucleotides: TGTGCCTGGAGTCCAGGGCAAAAACTGTTTTTT. Translation gives CAWSPGQKLFF.

The genes are TRBV11-2 and TRBJ2-1; 14 bases align to TRBD2. V was clipped by 3 bases and J by 6 bases; unmatched bases: 7. Germline values: CDR1 SGHAT, CDR2 FQNNGV. This CDR3 is built from 17 residues. CDR3 region: CASSFDIGLAGGNEQFF. CDR3 DNA: TGTGCCAGCAGCTTCGACATAGGACTAGCGGGAGGCAATGAGCAGTTCTTC.

V gene TRBV7-8 combines with J gene TRBJ1-2; 10 positions match TRBD1. V dropped 5 bases and J dropped 3; count of bases not matched to a gene: 12. Germline V lookup: CDR1 SGHVS, CDR2 FQNEAQ. This CDR3 is built from 17 residues. The CDR3 region has the DNA TGTGCCAGCAGCCCCACAAGACAGGGGGCTCTGGACTATGGCTACACCTTC. This encodes CASSPTRQGALDYGYTF. The full variable domain, its missing parts supplied by reference TRBV7-8 and TRBJ1-2, is GAGVSQSPRYKVAKRGQDVALRCDPISGHVSLFWYQQALGQGPEFLTYFQNEAQLDKSGLPSDRFFAERPEGSVSTLKIQRTQQEDSAVYLCASSPTRQGALDYGYTFGSGTRLTVV.

V gene TRBV29-1 combines with J gene TRBJ2-3, with 10 bases matching TRBD2. Germline lookup yields CDR1 SQVTM and CDR2 ANQGSEA. The V gene end was trimmed by 6 bases and the J gene end by 2 bases; junction bases not matched to a gene: 8. The CDR3 is made up of 15 amino acids. CDR3 protein: CSVRKAGGATDTQYF. CDR3 sequence (DNA): TGCAGCGTACGAAAAGCGGGAGGGGCCACAGATACGCAGTATTTT.

The chain couples TRBV7-2 to TRBJ1-1, with D possibly matching TRBD1 (6 bases). Germline V gives CDR1 SGHTA, CDR2 FQGNSA. The CDR3 is made up of 13 amino acids. The V and J ends lost 4 bases and 10 bases respectively, with 16 bases between them. CDR3 in amino acids: CASSYRSQGLAFF. Written as DNA, the CDR3 is TGTGCCAGCAGCTATAGATCACAGGGTTTAGCTTTCTTT.

V gene TRBV19 combines with J gene TRBJ2-4, with 12 nucleotides matching TRBD2. The CDR3 spans 17 residues. After removal of 4 bases from V and 8 bases from J, the junction contained 12 bases not matched to a gene. Per germline, CDR1 LNHDA and CDR2 SQIVND (reference sequence). CDR3 protein: CASSSPPSGRGLDIQYF. CDR3 nucleotide sequence: TGTGCCAGTAGTAGTCCCCCTAGCGGGAGGGGCCTGGACATTCAGTACTTC.

CDR3 sequence reads: CASSPIAGGTYNEQFF. CDR3 coding DNA: TGTGCCAGCTCACCAATCGCGGGAGGCACCTACAATGAGCAGTTCTTC. The chain employs TRBV18 and TRBJ2-1; TRBD2 matches 8 bases. The V gene end was trimmed by 2 bases and the J gene end by 2 bases; junction bases not matched to a gene: 5. Germline CDR1 is KGHSH and CDR2 is LQKENI. The CDR3 totals 16 residues.

The table lists this clone with a few counts. The chain couples TRBV19 to TRBJ1-4, with 8 bases aligning to TRBD1. CDR1 is LNHDA, CDR2 SQIVND, per germline (reference sequence). With 0 bases clipped from V and 0 bases from J, the junction kept 6 bases outside the gene matches. This CDR3 has 18 residues. The DNA for the CDR3 is TGTGCCAGTAGTATAGATCTCGACAGGGGATCAACTAATGAAAAACTGTTTTTT. It is translated as CASSIDLDRGSTNEKLFF.

The chain combines TRBV7-3 with TRBJ2-1, with 9 bases lining up with TRBD2. CDR1 is SGHTA and CDR2 is FQGTGA in the germline V gene. The CDR3 has 16 residues. V shed 2 bases, J shed 8 bases, and the junction held 10 bases outside the gene matches. CDR3 in amino acids: CASSLRGRGGRDEQFF. CDR3 DNA: TGTGCCAGCAGCTTACGCGGTAGAGGCGGGAGGGATGAGCAGTTCTTC. Full variable domain (missing parts from reference TRBV7-3 and TRBJ2-1): GAGVSQTPSNKVTEKGKYVELRCDPISGHTALYWYRQSLGQGPEFLIYFQGTGAADDSGLPNDRFFAVRPEGSVSTLKIQRTERGDSAVYLCASSLRGRGGRDEQFFGPGTRLTVL.

V is TRBV30 and J is TRBJ2-7; tentative D call: TRBD1 (6 bases). V lost 2 bases and J lost 5, with 16 bases in between. This CDR3 spans 14 amino acids. Germline V gene sequence: CDR1 GTSNPN, CDR2 SVGIG (reference sequence). CDR3 nucleotide sequence: TGTGCCTGGAGTTTCCAGGGGATGTTCGACGAGCAGTACTTC. This encodes CAWSFQGMFDEQYF.

CDR3 protein: CASSPLQGYEQYF. In nucleotides, the CDR3 is TGTGCCAGCAGCCCGCTACAGGGCTACGAGCAGTACTTC. The chain has TRBV7-3 and TRBJ2-7, with D tentatively TRBD1 (6 bases). The CDR3 runs to 13 residues. Germline-derived CDR1 and CDR2 are SGHTA and FQGTGA. The V gene lost 5 bases and the J gene lost 3 bases, with 11 bases spanning the gap.

The chain is built from TRBV7-4 and TRBJ2-5; TRBD2 matches 9 bases. This CDR3 is built from 17 residues. Looked up from germline, CDR1 is SGHVT and CDR2 is SQSDAQ. J gave up 6 bases and V 1 base, and 12 bases lay outside the gene matches. CDR3 sequence (DNA): TGTGCCAGCAGCTTAGTTAGGTGGCTAGCGGGAAGGAAGACCCAGTACTTC. Translating it yields CASSLVRWLAGRKTQYF.

The chain uses TRBV28 and TRBJ1-5; no clear D. In germline, CDR1 is MDHEN, CDR2 SYDVKM. V shed 6 bases and J shed 8 bases, with 11 bases lying between them. There are 12 residues in the CDR3. CDR3 nucleotide sequence: TGTGCCAGCAGCACCCGCCTAGAGCCCCAGCATTTT. Translated: CASSTRLEPQHF.

The count of this clone is one. V is TRBV5-4 and J is TRBJ2-1, with D perhaps matching TRBD2 (5 bases). This CDR3 is built from 14 residues. V was clipped by 4 bases and J by 5 bases, with 13 bases between them. Germline CDR1 and CDR2: SGHNT and YYREEE (reference sequence). CDR3 in DNA: TGTGCCAGCAGCCCCAGAGACGGGAACAATGAGCAGTTCTTC. It translates to CASSPRDGNNEQFF.